A selection of T cell receptor beta chains follows, all from one sample in a study of blood T cell repertoires in COVID-19. The assay was immunoSEQ multiplex PCR, and TCRdb's table has in-frame clones only and misses some. The sample has fewer than 200,000 clones; about 76% are singletons. Sequenced input: peripheral blood. Source of these receptors: a woman between 50 and 59 years old with active or convalescent COVID-19. Each CDR3 is given with its conserved first and last residue. The D gene is left open where the match is weak. Not every row has a clone size; where given, it reads once, few, many or a size class.

TRBV6-5	.	TRBJ2-4	.	TGTGCCAGCATTGGACAGAACAAAAACATTCAGTACTTC	CASIGQNKNIQYF
TRBV4-1	.	TRBJ2-1	TRBD1	TGCGCCAGCAGCCAAGATATCACAGGGGTCTACAATGAGCAGTTCTTC	CASSQDITGVYNEQFF
TRBV9	.	TRBJ1-6	.	TGTGCCAGCAGCGTAGACGGGAGAGGGGCCTATAATTCACCCCTCCACTTT	CASSVDGRGAYNSPLHF
TRBV5-1	.	TRBJ2-7	TRBD2	TGCGCCAGCAGCGTCGGACTAGCTTCCTACGAGCAGTACTTC	CASSVGLASYEQYF
TRBV9	.	TRBJ1-2	.	TGTGCCAGCACCCGACCCGGGGACTATGGCTACACCTTC	CASTRPGDYGYTF
TRBV4-3	.	TRBJ2-5	.	TGCGCCAGCAGCCAAGAGATGGCGCGGGGCCAAGAGACCCAGTACTTC	CASSQEMARGQETQYF
TRBV11-2	.	TRBJ1-1	.	TGTGCCAGCAGCGAGTTGGGGGGAGCTTTCTTT	CASSELGGAFF
TRBV11-2	.	TRBJ2-7	.	TGTGCCAGCAGCCGTACCACAGGATACGAGCAGTACTTC	CASSRTTGYEQYF
TRBV4-3	few	TRBJ1-5	.	TGCGCCAGCAGCCAAGCGGAGGATCAGCCCCAGCATTTT	CASSQAEDQPQHF
TRBV19	.	TRBJ1-1	TRBD1	TGTGCCAGTAGTATAGACCGGACAGGGGAAAATGAAGCTTTCTTT	CASSIDRTGENEAFF
TRBV19	.	TRBJ2-7	TRBD2	TGTGCCAGTAGCCCTCGGGGGGGACATGAGCAGTACTTC	CASSPRGGHEQYF
TRBV6-5	.	TRBJ2-2	TRBD2	TGTGCCAGCAGACAGAGCGGGGGGTACACCGGGGAGCTGTTTTTT	CASRQSGGYTGELFF
TRBV6-6	.	TRBJ2-3	TRBD1	TGTGCCAGCAGTTACTCGCCTCAGGGGGTGGCAGATACGCAGTATTTT	CASSYSPQGVADTQYF
TRBV18	few	TRBJ2-1	.	TGTGCCAGCTCACTTGGGGGGGGCCAATCCTACAATGAGCAGTTCTTC	CASSLGGGQSYNEQFF
TRBV12-3/TRBV12-4	.	TRBJ1-2	TRBD1	TGTGCCAGCAGAGCCGGGACAGGATATGGCTACACCTTC	CASRAGTGYGYTF
TRBV30	.	TRBJ1-2	TRBD1	TGTGCCTGGGTGAGCCTTGACAGGGCTGTTAACTATGGCTACACCTTC	CAWVSLDRAVNYGYTF
TRBV21-1	.	TRBJ1-1	.	TGTGCCAGCGCGAGGGGGCTCAGCACTGAAGCTTTCTTT	CASARGLSTEAFF
TRBV27	.	TRBJ2-1	TRBD1	TGTGCCAGCGGAACAGGGGGCGCTCCAAATGAGCAGTTCTTC	CASGTGGAPNEQFF
TRBV11-3	.	TRBJ2-3	TRBD2	TGTGCCAGCAGCTCTAGCGGGAGGAGGGCAGATACGCAGTATTTT	CASSSSGRRADTQYF
TRBV30	.	TRBJ1-2	.	TGTGCCTGGAGTGTATCAGGCTATGGCTACACCTTC	CAWSVSGYGYTF
TRBV30	.	TRBJ2-1	TRBD1	TGTGCCTGGAGTGGGGTTCTTCAGGGGGCCAATGAGCAGTTCTTC	CAWSGVLQGANEQFF
TRBV14	.	TRBJ1-2	.	TGTGCCAGCAGCCAAGTACAGGGAGCTGGCTATGGCTACACCTTC	CASSQVQGAGYGYTF
TRBV14	.	TRBJ1-2	TRBD1	TGTGCCAGCAGCTCCGCACAGGGGGGCGACAGACGTGGCTACACCTTC	CASSSAQGGDRRGYTF
TRBV6-4	.	TRBJ2-7	TRBD2	TGTGCCAGCAGTGAACTAGCGGGAGGGGCTTACGAGCAGTACTTC	CASSELAGGAYEQYF
TRBV9	.	TRBJ1-6	.	TGTGCCAGCAGCGCCCTCAGCGCGAATTCACCCCTCCACTTT	CASSALSANSPLHF
TRBV27	.	TRBJ2-2	TRBD2	TGTGCCAGCAGACCGGGAGGGTTGGCCACCGGGGAGCTGTTTTTT	CASRPGGLATGELFF
TRBV29-1	.	TRBJ1-2	TRBD1	TGCAGCGTCCGACAGGGCTATTCTAACTATGGCTACACCTTC	CSVRQGYSNYGYTF
TRBV3-1/TRBV3-2	.	TRBJ2-1	TRBD2	TGTGCCAGCAGCCATCCCCTAGCGGGCCGCCACAATGAGCAGTTCTTC	CASSHPLAGRHNEQFF
TRBV18	few	TRBJ1-1	.	TGTGCCAGCTCGCCCCTCCAGGACACTGAAGCTTTCTTT	CASSPLQDTEAFF
TRBV5-1	few	TRBJ1-5	.	TGCGCCAGCAGCTCAGGAAGCCCGGGGTTGGCCGCCCAGCATTTT	CASSSGSPGLAAQHF
TRBV29-1	.	TRBJ2-3	TRBD2	TGCAGCGTCGGGACTAGCGGGGGCCTAGATACGCAGTATTTT	CSVGTSGGLDTQYF
TRBV30	once	TRBJ2-3	TRBD2	TGTGCCTGGAGTGGGCAAATTGCTAGCGGTCGCCGGTATTTT	CAWSGQIASGRRYF
TRBV11-1	once	TRBJ2-5	.	TGTGCCAGCAGCCCGACAGGTGGCCTCGGGACCCAGTACTTC	CASSPTGGLGTQYF
TRBV5-1	few	TRBJ2-2	TRBD1	TGCGCCAGCAGCTTAAGGGACAGGGACACCGGGGAGCTGTTTTTT	CASSLRDRDTGELFF
TRBV4-3	.	TRBJ1-1	.	TGCGCCAGCAGCCGACATTCGACGGGAGACACTGAAGCTTTCTTT	CASSRHSTGDTEAFF
TRBV12-3/TRBV12-4	.	TRBJ1-5	TRBD1	TGTGCCAGCAGCCCGACAGGGTATCAGCCCCAGCATTTT	CASSPTGYQPQHF
TRBV10-1	.	TRBJ2-4	TRBD2	TGCGCCAGCAGTGACAAGGGACTAGTGGGAGCCATTCAGTACTTC	CASSDKGLVGAIQYF
TRBV4-2	.	TRBJ2-3	TRBD2	TGTGCCAGCAGCCAAGAACCCCTAGCGGGAACAGATACGCAGTATTTT	CASSQEPLAGTDTQYF
TRBV27	.	TRBJ1-6	.	TGTGCCAGCACCGGACTGCTTAATTCACCCCTCCACTTT	CASTGLLNSPLHF
TRBV5-1	.	TRBJ1-2	.	TGCGCCAGCAGCTTGGGCCTGGGGGGTGACGGCTACACCTTC	CASSLGLGGDGYTF
TRBV2	many	TRBJ1-2	TRBD1	TGTGCCAGCAGACAGGGGGCCGCTAACTATGGCTACACCTTC	CASRQGAANYGYTF